The 15 T cell receptor beta chains listed next were all sequenced from one sample in a study of a mutant IDH1 vaccine in newly diagnosed glioma. Clones were read by immunoSEQ multiplex PCR, and TCRdb kept only the in-frame ones, dropping some. The sample holds 92,000 or so clones, roughly four fifths seen once. The time point: baseline, week 1 (first vaccination visit). The treatment is: pre-vaccination baseline after standard-of-care therapy. The specimen comprised PBMCs, sampled from a glioma patient treated with radiotherapy, temozolomide or both. These receptor sequences come from a man aged 40-50 years with glioma. Some clones in this sample may be carry-over from other donors' samples.

This chain connects TRBV9 to TRBJ1-2; D not resolved. Germline V gene data show CDR1 as SGDLS and CDR2 as YYNGEE. The CDR3 length is 14 residues. The germline V and J ends were trimmed by 3 bases and 3 bases, with 12 bases remaining between them. The CDR3 nucleotides read TGTGCCAGCAGCGATAGGCGAGGCGACTATGGCTACACCTTC. It is translated as CASSDRRGDYGYTF.

This chain connects TRBV5-1 to TRBJ2-5; D gene ambiguous. This CDR3 is built from 11 residues. Germline V gene lookup returns CDR1 SGHRS and CDR2 YFSETQ. Trimming shortened V by 5 bases and J by 4 bases, and 6 bases separated the two germline ends. The CDR3, as DNA: TGCGCCAGCAGAAAGGGAGAGACCCAGTACTTC. The encoded protein is CASRKGETQYF.

The J gene is TRBJ2-5, the V gene TRBV2; 9 positions match TRBD2. Trimming at V came to 5 bases and at J to 0 bases, leaving 7 bases not matched to a gene. Germline loops: CDR1 SNHLY, CDR2 FYNNEI. This CDR3 region has 16 residues. This chain's CDR3 is CASSPGAGGYQETQYF. In nucleotides, the CDR3 is TGTGCCAGCAGTCCCGGGGCGGGGGGGTACCAAGAGACCCAGTACTTC.

This clone was counted a few times. This rearrangement joins TRBV2 to TRBJ1-2; perhaps TRBD1 as D (5 bases). The length of the CDR3 is 14 residues. Trimming took 8 bases from V and 3 from J, leaving 16 bases between them. CDR1 and CDR2 from the germline V gene are SNHLY and FYNNEI. CDR3 in amino acids: CASAPGGDDYGYTF. As DNA, the CDR3 is TGTGCCAGCGCCCCGGGAGGGGATGACTATGGCTACACCTTC.

This chain uses TRBV25-1 with TRBJ1-1; 10 bases line up with TRBD1. The CDR3 sequence is 15 residues long. V lost 5 bases and J lost 1; bases outside the gene matches: 4. CDR1 and CDR2 (germline): MGHDK, SYGVNS. CDR3 in amino acids: CASSPWTGGNTEAFF. The CDR3 nucleotides read TGTGCCAGCAGTCCTTGGACAGGGGGGAACACTGAAGCTTTCTTT.

This clone came up a few times. The chain carries TRBV2 and TRBJ2-5; no clear D gene. The CDR3 covers 13 residues. The ends were cut back, 1 base at V and 5 bases at J, with 8 bases in the middle. Per germline, CDR1 SNHLY and CDR2 FYNNEI. CDR3 sequence: CASSEGLVETQYF. The CDR3 DNA reads TGTGCCAGCAGTGAAGGCTTAGTGGAGACCCAGTACTTC.

This chain uses TRBV5-4 with TRBJ2-5; 9 nucleotides agree with TRBD2. Germline V gene data show CDR1 as SGHNT and CDR2 as YYREEE (reference sequence). The length of the CDR3 is 15 residues. With 2 bases clipped from V and 4 bases from J, the junction kept 6 bases outside the gene matches. Here the CDR3 DNA reads TGTGCCAGCAGCTTCCCTAGCGGGGTCGGAGAGACCCAGTACTTC. Its translation is CASSFPSGVGETQYF.

The V and J genes are TRBV25-1 and TRBJ2-5; no clear D. This CDR3 spans 13 amino acids. Trimming removed 5 bases from V and 0 bases from J, with 7 bases in between. Germline-derived CDR1 and CDR2 are MGHDK and SYGVNS. This chain's CDR3 is CASSQGYQETQYF. CDR3 nucleotide sequence: TGTGCCAGCAGTCAAGGGTACCAAGAGACCCAGTACTTC.

The gene calls are TRBV19 and TRBJ1-5, with TRBD1 as a possible D gene (5 bases). V lost 5 bases and J lost 0, with 11 bases in between. Germline V gene lookup returns CDR1 LNHDA and CDR2 SQIVND (reference sequence). CDR3 length: 15 residues. The CDR3 loop reads CASSDSPYSNQPQHF. DNA for the CDR3: TGTGCCAGTAGTGACAGCCCGTATAGCAATCAGCCCCAGCATTTT.

This clone was counted only a few times. The rearrangement links TRBV9 to TRBJ2-5; D call uncertain. Germline CDR1 and CDR2: SGDLS and YYNGEE. This CDR3 has 13 amino acids. V lost 0 bases, J lost 1 base, and 4 bases lay in between. CDR3 protein: CASSVGLQETQYF. The CDR3 DNA reads TGTGCCAGCAGCGTAGGTCTCCAAGAGACCCAGTACTTC.

The rearrangement joins TRBV6-5 to TRBJ2-5; D tentatively fits TRBD1 or TRBD2 (5 bases each). The germline V and J ends were trimmed by 7 bases and 7 bases, with 10 bases remaining between them. This CDR3 is 11 amino acids long. CDR1 is MNHEY and CDR2 is SVGAGI in the germline V gene. CDR3 DNA: TGTGCCAGCACCGATGGGGGGACCCAGTACTTC. Translating it yields CASTDGGTQYF.

The rearrangement joins TRBV5-6 to TRBJ2-7, with D perhaps matching TRBD2 (5 bases). Trimming removed 4 bases at V and 6 bases at J, with 23 bases between. The CDR3 is 16 residues long. Germline V gene sequence: CDR1 SGHDT, CDR2 YYEEEE. This CDR3 reads CASSRYRGNTFREQYF. The CDR3 DNA is TGTGCCAGCAGCAGATACCGGGGAAACACCTTCCGCGAGCAGTACTTC.

This chain uses TRBV2 with TRBJ1-6; 9 bases match TRBD1. J was trimmed by 8 bases and V by 7 bases; bases with no gene match: 12. Germline CDR1 and CDR2: SNHLY and FYNNEI. The CDR3 runs 16 residues. As DNA, the CDR3 is TGTGCCAGCATAACCCCTCGGGACAGGGTGTATTCACCCCTCCACTTT. Translating gives CASITPRDRVYSPLHF. Together with reference TRBV2 and TRBJ1-6, the CDR3 gives the full variable domain: EPEVTQTPSHQVTQMGQEVILRCVPISNHLYFYWYRQILGQKVEFLVSFYNNEISEKSEIFDDQFSVERPDGSNFTLKIRSTKLEDSAMYFCASITPRDRVYSPLHFGNGTRLTVT.

The genes are TRBV14 and TRBJ1-6; tentatively, D is TRBD1 (5 bases). The CDR3 runs 16 residues. Trimming shortened V by 3 bases and J by 4 bases, and 13 bases separated the two germline ends. Germline CDR1 is SGHDN and CDR2 is FVKESK. CDR3 sequence: CASSQGPTEYNSPLHF. Here the CDR3 DNA reads TGTGCCAGCAGCCAGGGGCCCACAGAGTATAATTCACCCCTCCACTTT.

The gene calls are TRBV27 and TRBJ2-1, with TRBD2 identical over 11 bases. Germline V gene sequence: CDR1 MNHEY, CDR2 SMNVEV (reference sequence). V lost 1 base, J lost 8 bases, and 4 bases stayed unmatched. The CDR3 is made up of 15 amino acids. Here the CDR3 reads CASSLFTSGGYEQFF. CDR3 coding DNA: TGTGCCAGCAGTTTATTCACTAGCGGGGGTTATGAGCAGTTCTTC.